The TCR beta chain described here comes from a study of tumor-infiltrating lymphocytes in primary liver carcinoma. Study in general: Staging placed the tumors at T1-T3 N0M0, and they measured about 4 to 11 cm across. Study-level points and caveats: Among top clones, only about 7-25% appeared in all five tumor regions.

This clonotype was observed a handful of times. What it binds is unknown. The missing conserved phenylalanine or tryptophan at the end of this CDR3 makes a read error likely. The DNA is left out, because the CDR3 cannot be placed on it with certainty; the CDR3 is given as TCRdb lists it. TCR beta cDNA was made from roughly 500 ng total RNA with a constant-region primer. A slightly modified ARM-PCR protocol with three nested multiplex PCR rounds produced these TCR beta libraries. It was with TRBV1-TRBV30 forward primers and a C-beta reverse primer that the first two PCR rounds were run, at 10 to 11 cycles each. TCRdb ran MiXCR on the multiplex PCR reads and lists one entry per CDR3 protein. The top ten hold roughly a fifth of the sample, which has under 130,000 distinct CDR3 sequences, around 84% seen once. The CDR3 is made up of 13 amino acids, end residues included. Germline CDR1 is SGHAT and CDR2 is FQDESV (reference sequence).

Unsorted bulk tissue, about 18-32 mg of it, served as the source for co-extraction of RNA and DNA. There were only treatment-naive patients, all with chronic HBV infection. Separate regions, five per tumor, were sampled. Sequencing input: liver tumor tissue from sampling region 3. The subset here: tumor region T3, left-lateral pole. This chain uses TRBV11-1 with TRBJ1-6; the D call of TRBD1 is as the table states it, not checked on the DNA. This clonotype was obtained from a man aged 40-50 years with primary liver carcinoma and hepatitis B virus infection. CDR3 loop: CASSRTLVSPLHC.